What follows is one TCR beta chain and its context. The table lists this clonotype with many counts. Its antigen is unknown. No much larger clonotype is one base removed from it; base qualities were not supplied. These data come from a study of prognosis after radiotherapy for stage I lung cancer (TCRdb year 2021). Regarding the research as a whole: Roughly 20 stage I NSCLC patients were enrolled in Nanjing, China, between 2018 and early 2019. Newly diagnosed primary stage I lung tumors occurred in around 13 patients, and oligometastatic NSCLC after surgical resection of the primary tumor occurred in five. All patients were regarded as medically inoperable, because of comorbidities in about a dozen patients and refusal of surgery in several patients. Ages in the cohort of more than 10 men and a handful of women ranged from about 53 to 84 years, with a median of 74. Squamous cell carcinoma histology was identified in several patients, and adenocarcinoma histology was identified in twelve patients. SBRT was given in 3 to 5 fractions with a biologically effective dose of at least 100 Gy, using image-guided IMRT or VMAT. In every patient, SBRT was given without any concurrent therapy. Four of the 19 patients developed distant metastases after SBRT, at a median of around 7 months; the other 15 showed no significant progression. Peripheral blood TCR beta repertoires were profiled in stage I NSCLC patients before and after stereotactic body radiotherapy, and the repertoires were related to distant failure. A total of roughly 38 blood samples from some 19 patients were sequenced, with one sample obtained before and one obtained after SBRT for each patient. General conclusions and limits of the study: A decrease in unique TCR clone counts was observed after SBRT (median roughly 10,000 before versus fewer than 8,000 after; Wilcoxon paired P=0.011). No determination of tumor specificity was made for expanded TCR clones. The small cohort and short follow-up limited the study, so independent validation of the findings is needed. All reported P values were unadjusted for multiple comparisons. Differences by metastasis status were reportedly seen in TRBV and TRBJ usage frequencies, involving two V genes at baseline and, after SBRT, roughly ten V genes and two J genes. Post-SBRT Shannon entropy and its change from baseline were lower in patients who developed distant metastases; baseline Shannon entropy was not associated with metastases.

Two rounds of multiplex PCR were performed to amplify the TCR beta CDR3 region from genomic DNA. In the first round of PCR, primers specific to each TRBV and TRBJ gene were used, and the primer sequences are filed in Chinese patent CN105087789A. Universal primers were used in the second round of PCR. The Roche High Pure PCR Template Preparation Kit was used to extract genomic DNA from frozen PBMCs. Paired-end sequencing with 151 bp reads was performed on the libraries using an Illumina HiSeq 3000. The study's own analysis went as follows. CutAdapt was used to discard raw reads that did not contain the multiplex PCR primer sequences. PEAR was used to merge high-quality paired reads into contigs. MiXCR assigned TRB V, D and J gene segments to each contig by aligning to reference sequences. CDR3 sequences were clustered by base quality and sequence similarity to remove sequencing errors. Shannon entropy normalized by the natural log of productive TCR sequence number was used as the measure of diversity. Clonality was defined as one minus Shannon entropy divided by the natural log of the number of unique clonotypes. Using the Youden index from ROC curves, the researchers picked the repertoire-metric cut-offs for progression-free survival, and all analyses were carried out in R 3.5.3. TCRdb cleaned the public reads at Q25 with fastp, built clones with MiXCR and kept in-frame beta chains. When rows share a CDR3 protein, they turn into one entry using the most common DNA and genes. The V and J calls were not made by the authors but by TCRdb's processing. This sample gives about 30,000 distinct CDR3 sequences in total; around half of them show up just once. The ten largest clones take up approximately 15% of the sample.

All patients had node-negative disease on CT and PET/CT, and none had a history of other malignancies or prior chemotherapy or radiotherapy. At each of the two time points, 5 to 6 milliliters of peripheral venous blood were collected into EDTA tubes. Ficoll-Paque Plus density-gradient centrifugation was used to isolate PBMCs. Immediately after collection, samples were stored at -80 degrees C until analysis. Cut back by 0 bases and 5 bases, the V and J ends lie 9 bases apart. According to the germline V gene (reference sequence), CDR1 reads LNHNV and CDR2 reads YYDKDF. The CDR3 has 14 amino acids, counting the end cysteine and phenylalanine. Only the CDR3 portion is preserved as DNA: 42 bases, with reading frame beginning at the first base.

Sequencing used PBMCs, obtained before or after stereotactic body radiation therapy (not recorded which). The receptor was derived from a donor at least 50 years old with non-small cell lung cancer. The chain is made from TRBV15 and TRBJ2-3, with the D gene uncertain. The CDR3 reads CATSRDRARDTQYF. The nucleotides are TGTGCCACCAGCAGAGATCGGGCCAGAGATACGCAGTATTTT. Full variable domain (CDR3 extended with the reference TRBV15 and TRBJ2-3 proteins): DAMVIQNPRYQVTQFGKPVTLSCSQTLNHNVMYWYQQKSSQAPKLLFHYYDKDFNNEADTPDNFQSRRPNTSFCFLDIRSPGLGDTAMYLCATSRDRARDTQYFGPGTRLTVL.